The source of this T cell receptor beta chain is a study of OX40 agonist ivuxolimab in advanced cancers. About the study: The drug used for patients, ivuxolimab, was an agonistic anti-OX40 (CD134) antibody.

Assay: immunoSEQ multiplex PCR; the TCRdb copy retains only in-frame clones and omits some. This sample yields roughly 36,000 clones, of which under 85% are seen a single time; 15% to 25% belongs to the top ten. Between the trimmed V and J ends, which lost 6 bases and 2 bases, there was a span of 10 bases. The CDR3 spans 13 residues. CDR1 and CDR2 (germline): SGHAT, FQNNGV. This TCR came from an adult with an advanced solid tumor such as melanoma, head and neck, liver or kidney cancer. The V call is TRBV11-2, the J call TRBJ2-5; the D gene is possibly TRBD2 (5 bases). The specimen comprised CD4+ or CD8+ T cells sorted from blood, sampled in a trial of the OX40 agonist ivuxolimab. The CDR3 coding sequence is TGTGCCAGCAGTCTAGGGAGACAAGAGACCCAGTACTTC. Protein product: CASSLGRQETQYF. The full variable domain, in which reference TRBV11-2 and TRBJ2-5 provide the parts outside the CDR3, is EAGVAQSPRYKIIEKRQSVAFWCNPISGHATLYWYQQILGQGPKLLIQFQNNGVVDDSQLPKDRFSAERLKGVDSTLKIQPAKLEDSAVYLCASSLGRQETQYFGPGTRLLVL.